These 30 T cell receptor beta chains share one sample of origin, sequenced in a study of T-cell reconstitution after alpha-beta-depleted transplantation in children listed by TCRdb under 2016. The treatment or condition label for this specimen denotes: allogeneic hematopoietic cell transplantation with graft depleted of TCRalphabeta T cells and CD19 B cells. The library was generated by PCR. The instrument given in TCRdb is Illumina HiSeq 2500. TCR library preparation used molecular barcoding, with unique molecular identifiers applied to normalize quantification of the TCRbeta repertoire. TCRdb reran the public reads through fastp at Q25 and MiXCR, keeping productive beta chains. Every entry covers one CDR3 protein and lists the most common genes and DNA from its rows. For this sample the table gives fewer than 250,000 distinct CDR3 sequences, of which 17% were detected only once. The ten top clones hold about 45% of the sample.

This material consisted of PBMCs, mostly from graft donor cells, taken 360 days after TCRalphabeta/CD19-depleted stem cell transplant. These receptors all stem from a male patient under 10 years old who had a stem cell transplant for acute lymphoblastic leukemia, so the T cells may come from the graft donor.

The gene calls are TRBV5-1 and TRBJ2-3; D gene uncertain. CDR3 length equals 15 residues. V gave up 3 bases and J gave up 0 bases, with 11 bases separating them. The germline gives CDR1 SGHRS, CDR2 YFSETQ. CDR3 DNA: TGCGCCAGCAGCTCCCCCCTGACTAGCACAGATACGCAGTATTTT. The encoded protein is CASSSPLTSTDTQYF.

This clonotype appeared a few times. This chain joins TRBV6-2 or TRBV6-3 and TRBJ1-1; D unresolved. There are 11 residues in the CDR3. The V gene's germline CDR1 is MNHEY and CDR2 SVGEGT. V dropped 5 bases and J dropped 8 bases, with 9 bases sitting between them. CDR3 region: CASSRGLEAFF. The CDR3 coding sequence is TGTGCCAGCAGTCGGGGTCTGGAAGCTTTCTTT.

This clonotype was observed once. V and J are TRBV6-1 and TRBJ2-3; 9 bases line up with TRBD2. Germline values: CDR1 MNHNS, CDR2 SASEGT. There are 16 residues in the CDR3. J lost 2 bases, V lost 4 bases, and 7 bases had no gene match. CDR3 sequence: CASSAGLAGFTDTQYF. CDR3 DNA sequence: TGTGCCAGCAGTGCTGGGCTAGCGGGGTTCACAGATACGCAGTATTTT.

The V and J genes are TRBV29-1 and TRBJ2-4; 9 bases agree with TRBD1. Germline V CDR1 and CDR2: SQVTM, ANQGSEA. The CDR3 has 19 residues. J gave up 1 base and V 7 bases, and 20 bases lay outside the gene matches. CDR3 sequence (DNA): TGCAGCGCCGGGGGTGGGACAGGGAAGAAATTACTGGCCAAAAACATTCAGTACTTC. Its translation is CSAGGGTGKKLLAKNIQYF.

The V call is TRBV7-9, the J call TRBJ1-4, with TRBD1 as a possible D gene (5 bases). V was clipped by 3 bases and J by 5 bases, with 16 bases between them. Germline V gene sequence: CDR1 SEHNR, CDR2 FQNEAQ (reference sequence). This CDR3 contains 16 residues. The DNA for the CDR3 is TGTGCCAGCAGCTTCTCGGCGGGGCCTGGGAATGAAAAACTGTTTTTT. This translates into CASSFSAGPGNEKLFF.

As to this clonotype: Germline and junction disagree at one end, which may indicate a read error. The rearrangement uses TRBV6-1 and TRBJ1-1; perhaps TRBD1 as D (5 bases). The CDR3 is 14 amino acids. Per germline, CDR1 MNHNS and CDR2 SASEGT. CDR3 sequence (DNA): TGTGCCAGCAGGGAAGGGGTATGGGGCACTGAAGCTTTCTTT. This codes for CASREGVWGTEAFF.

This clonotype has more than one count but fewer than ten. The chain links TRBV5-1 to TRBJ2-7; 7 positions match TRBD1. The J segment lost 5 bases and the V segment lost 5 bases, leaving 4 bases of the junction unmatched. The CDR3 is made up of 12 amino acids. Per the germline V gene, CDR1 is SGHRS and CDR2 is YFSETQ. The CDR3 loop is CASRQTGDEQYF. The CDR3 region has the DNA TGCGCCAGCAGGCAAACAGGGGACGAGCAGTACTTC.

The chain combines TRBV12-3 or TRBV12-4 with TRBJ2-4; possibly TRBD1 for D (6 bases). Trimming left V 6 bases short and J 6 bases short, with 27 bases between. The CDR3 length is 18 residues. CDR3: CASRPYRRGNTWGNIQYF. As DNA, the CDR3 is TGTGCCAGCAGGCCCTACCGCAGGGGTAACACCTGGGGAAACATTCAGTACTTC.

This clonotype was observed many times. CDR3 in DNA: TGTGCCAGCACCACGGGGGGCCACGAGCAGTACTTC. It specifies CASTTGGHEQYF. This chain connects TRBV3-1 to TRBJ2-7, with D possibly being TRBD2 (7 bases). The CDR3 is made up of 12 amino acids. Germline assignment: CDR1 LGHDT and CDR2 YNNKEL (reference sequence). The V end lost 7 bases, the J end lost 5 bases, and 12 bases lay between the germline ends.

This clonotype was observed at least ten times. The chain carries TRBV2 and TRBJ2-7; D gene unclear. CDR1 is SNHLY, CDR2 FYNNEI, per germline. V lost 7 bases to trimming and J lost 1 base, with 8 bases between them. This CDR3 is built from 12 residues. CDR3 nucleotides: TGTGCCAGCACGGGCCGTTCCTACGAGCAGTACTTC. Translated: CASTGRSYEQYF.

This clonotype occurred once. This rearrangement joins TRBV7-9 to TRBJ1-3, with 9 bases aligning to TRBD1. Germline V CDR1 and CDR2: SEHNR, FQNEAQ (reference sequence). The CDR3 contains 15 residues. Unmatched junction bases numbered 6, after V lost 5 bases and J lost 4 bases. The CDR3 is CASSEDRGEGNTIYF. The DNA of the CDR3 is TGTGCCAGCAGCGAGGACAGGGGTGAAGGAAACACCATATATTTT. Drawing the rest from reference TRBV7-9 and TRBJ1-3, the complete variable domain is DTGVSQNPRHKITKRGQNVTFRCDPISEHNRLYWYRQTLGQGPEFLTYFQNEAQLEKSRLLSDRFSAERPKGSFSTLEIQRTEQGDSAMYLCASSEDRGEGNTIYFGEGSWLTVV.

V usage is TRBV3-1 and J usage is TRBJ2-3; the D is unclear. CDR1 and CDR2 (germline): LGHDT, YNNKEL (reference sequence). The CDR3 spans 12 residues. Trimming pared 3 bases from V and 8 bases from J, leaving 9 bases between. The CDR3 is CASSQGFGTQYF. CDR3 DNA sequence: TGTGCCAGCAGCCAGGGTTTTGGTACGCAGTATTTT.

The chain combines TRBV7-9 with TRBJ2-3; possibly TRBD1 for D (7 bases). Germline CDR1 reads SEHNR; CDR2 reads FQNEAQ (reference sequence). V shed 1 base and J shed 1 base, with 12 bases lying between them. This CDR3 is 16 amino acids long. This CDR3 is CASSLGGGQGTDTQYF. CDR3 sequence (DNA): TGTGCCAGCAGCTTAGGGGGAGGACAGGGCACAGATACGCAGTATTTT.

J is TRBJ2-3 and V is TRBV20-1, with a possible D match to TRBD2 (5 bases). From germline, CDR1 is DFQATT and CDR2 SNEGSKA (reference sequence). This CDR3 is 15 amino acids long. Trimming stripped 0 bases from V and 1 base from J, with 11 bases between. CDR3 sequence: CSARDPGLGTDTQYF. The CDR3 DNA reads TGCAGTGCTAGAGATCCGGGGTTGGGCACAGATACGCAGTATTTT.

In its sample, this clonotype was seen many times. The J gene is TRBJ2-7, the V gene TRBV5-1, with D hard to call. CDR1 and CDR2 (germline): SGHRS, YFSETQ. V was pared by 2 bases and J by 0 bases, with 12 bases between. This CDR3 has 15 amino acids. The CDR3 DNA sequence: TGCGCCAGCAGCTTCGAGTCAGTCTCCTCCTACGAGCAGTACTTC. Its protein is CASSFESVSSYEQYF.

This clonotype was seen a single time. CDR3 bases: TGTGCCAGCAGTTACTCGACTAGCGGGATCCCTAATCAGTTCTTC. Protein: CASSYSTSGIPNQFF. This chain links TRBV6-2 or TRBV6-3 with TRBJ2-1, with 11 positions matching TRBD2. Germline lookup yields CDR1 MNHEY and CDR2 SVGEGT. After removal of 0 bases from V and 13 bases from J, the junction contained 8 bases not matched to a gene. The CDR3 loop spans 15 amino acids.

This sequence joins TRBV6-1 and TRBJ2-5; 10 bases fit TRBD1. J gave up 8 bases and V 4 bases, and 10 bases lay outside the gene matches. This CDR3 contains 15 residues. Germline V gene sequence: CDR1 MNHNS, CDR2 SASEGT. In DNA form, the CDR3 reads TGTGCCAGCAGTGCCTCCGGGACAGGGGAGTTCACCCAGTACTTC. This gives the protein CASSASGTGEFTQYF.

This clonotype has more than one count but fewer than ten. The chain links TRBV5-5 to TRBJ2-7; D is perhaps TRBD2 (5 bases). The V end lost 2 bases, the J end lost 4 bases, and 16 bases lay between the germline ends. Germline values: CDR1 SGHKS, CDR2 YYEKEE (reference sequence). This CDR3 spans 15 amino acids. CDR3 nucleotides: TGTGCCAGCAGCTTCCCGGGATCCCTCGGATACGAGCAGTACTTC. Encoded protein: CASSFPGSLGYEQYF.

CDR3 coding DNA: TGTGCCAGCAGTGGGACAGGGGCACCGAACACTGAAGCTTTCTTT. It translates to CASSGTGAPNTEAFF. J is TRBJ1-1 and V is TRBV2, with TRBD1 identical over 9 bases. CDR3 length equals 15 residues. Per the germline V gene, CDR1 is SNHLY and CDR2 is FYNNEI. Losses at the gene ends were 4 bases for V and 1 base for J; bases not matched to a gene: 4. The full variable domain, rest sourced from reference TRBV2 and TRBJ1-1, is EPEVTQTPSHQVTQMGQEVILRCVPISNHLYFYWYRQILGQKVEFLVSFYNNEISEKSEIFDDQFSVERPDGSNFTLKIRSTKLEDSAMYFCASSGTGAPNTEAFFGQGTRLTVV.

The chain couples TRBV5-8 to TRBJ2-2; D not resolved. CDR1 is SGHTS and CDR2 is YDEGEE in the germline V gene. The V end was cut by 4 bases, the J end by 3 bases, with 16 bases between. The CDR3 sequence is 16 residues long. The CDR3 coding sequence is TGTGCCAGCAGCCCCGGACGGACGGTGGACACCGGGGAGCTGTTTTTT. Its protein is CASSPGRTVDTGELFF. The complete variable domain, with remaining parts taken from reference TRBV5-8 and TRBJ2-2, reads EAGVTQSPTHLIKTRGQQATLRCSPISGHTSVYWYQQALGLGLQFLLWYDEGEERNRGNFPPRFSGRQFPNYSSELNVNALELEDSALYLCASSPGRTVDTGELFFGEGSRLTVL.

The chain joins TRBV19 to TRBJ2-1; no clear D. Trimming removed 0 bases at V and 0 bases at J, with 12 bases between. This CDR3 contains 17 residues. CDR1 and CDR2 (germline): LNHDA, SQIVND (reference sequence). This CDR3 is CASSIDGPRSSYNEQFF. For the CDR3, the DNA is TGTGCCAGTAGTATAGATGGACCCCGGAGCTCCTACAATGAGCAGTTCTTC.

A note on this clonotype: One junction end disagrees with the germline gene, perhaps due to a read error. This sequence joins TRBV20-1 and TRBJ2-1; 11 nucleotides line up with TRBD2. The CDR3 is 17 residues long. Germline V lookup: CDR1 DFQATT, CDR2 SNEGSKA (reference sequence). The CDR3 reads CCARDGLLAGVFNEQFF. CDR3 in DNA: TGCTGTGCTAGAGATGGCCTACTAGCGGGAGTTTTCAATGAGCAGTTCTTC.

The genes are TRBV7-9 and TRBJ1-3; 7 bases are a match to TRBD1. The CDR3 covers 17 residues. V was clipped by 5 bases and J by 0 bases; unmatched bases: 10. Germline V CDR1 and CDR2: SEHNR, FQNEAQ (reference sequence). The CDR3 here is CASSVDAGQYSGNTIYF. For the CDR3, the DNA is TGTGCCAGCAGCGTAGACGCGGGACAGTACTCTGGAAACACCATATATTTT. Variable domain in full (rest from reference TRBV7-9 and TRBJ1-3): DTGVSQNPRHKITKRGQNVTFRCDPISEHNRLYWYRQTLGQGPEFLTYFQNEAQLEKSRLLSDRFSAERPKGSFSTLEIQRTEQGDSAMYLCASSVDAGQYSGNTIYFGEGSWLTVV.

This clonotype came up many times. The chain combines TRBV10-1 with TRBJ1-5; 11 bases agree with TRBD1. The CDR3 is 13 residues long. V lost 6 bases and J lost 6; bases outside the gene matches: 1. Germline V gene lookup returns CDR1 WNHNN and CDR2 SYGVQD (reference sequence). In nucleotides, the CDR3 is TGCGCCAGCAGCGGGACAGGGGGTCAGCCCCAGCATTTT. Its protein product is CASSGTGGQPQHF.

V gene TRBV20-1 combines with J gene TRBJ2-1; 11 bases line up with TRBD2. This CDR3 has 16 residues. Germline CDR1 reads DFQATT; CDR2 reads SNEGSKA (reference sequence). Trimming removed 1 base from V and 8 bases from J; junction bases left unmatched: 10. CDR3 DNA: TGCAGTGCTAGAGGTCGGTTGAGGACTAGCGGGCATGAGCAGTTCTTC. Translated, it gives CSARGRLRTSGHEQFF.

In this sample, this clonotype turned up a few times. The V and J genes are TRBV9 and TRBJ2-2, with D possibly being TRBD2 (6 bases). Germline assignment: CDR1 SGDLS and CDR2 YYNGEE. With 4 bases removed from V and 0 bases from J, the gap between germline ends came to 16 bases. The CDR3 extends over 17 amino acids. For the CDR3, the DNA is TGTGCCAGCAGCCTTGACCCAGCGGGTCCGAACACCGGGGAGCTGTTTTTT. It is translated as CASSLDPAGPNTGELFF.

This chain uses TRBV2 with TRBJ2-2, with 12 bases fitting TRBD1. The CDR3 totals 15 residues. Germline-derived CDR1 and CDR2 are SNHLY and FYNNEI. Trimming took 4 bases from V and 6 from J; bases not matched to a gene: 3. CDR3 bases: TGTGCCAGCAGTGCCGGGACAGGGGGCCCCGGGGAGCTGTTTTTT. Translation: CASSAGTGGPGELFF.

The V call is TRBV6-2 or TRBV6-3, the J call TRBJ2-3, with a tentative D call TRBD1 (6 bases). Germline V CDR1 and CDR2: MNHEY, SVGEGT. The CDR3 sequence is 15 residues long. The V end was cut by 0 bases, the J end by 5 bases, with 12 bases between. The CDR3: CASSYSSGDRDTQYF. The DNA of the CDR3 is TGTGCCAGCAGTTACTCGTCAGGGGATAGAGATACGCAGTATTTT.

The chain carries TRBV6-1 and TRBJ2-5; the match to TRBD2 covers 11 bases. CDR3 length equals 15 residues. Per germline, CDR1 MNHNS and CDR2 SASEGT. V was clipped by 6 bases and J by 3 bases; unmatched bases: 6. CDR3 amino acids: CASRTGTSGKETQYF. The CDR3 DNA reads TGTGCCAGCAGAACCGGGACTAGCGGAAAAGAGACCCAGTACTTC.

The gene calls are TRBV20-1 and TRBJ2-3; D is unclear. The CDR3 totals 13 residues. Trimming stripped 4 bases from V and 9 bases from J, with 17 bases between. CDR1 and CDR2 from the germline V gene are DFQATT and SNEGSKA (reference sequence). CDR3 nucleotides: TGCAGTGCTATGACTGCCGTTTATGGGACGCAGTATTTT. Protein: CSAMTAVYGTQYF.